This T cell receptor beta chain originates from a study of cytomegalovirus exposure and HLA in healthy donors. PCR employed 60 Vbeta and 13 Jbeta primers. TCRdb's copy holds only in-frame clones and misses some; the assay was immunoSEQ multiplex PCR. There are about 120,000 clones in the sample; around three quarters occur only once, and 10% to 11% lies in the top ten. Germline CDR1 SEHNR, CDR2 FQNEAQ (reference sequence). The CDR3 has 15 residues. V dropped 6 bases and J dropped 9; count of bases not matched to a gene: 10. About this clone: As yet, its antigen is unknown.

Points from the study as a whole: Presence/absence results assume similar sequencing depth per donor, which may not hold. Among the sequence variants, a highly shared cluster was likely an artifact of sequencing. The authors later found HLA-associated TCR beta chains more clonally expanded than equally common others.

The material sequenced was PBMCs. The TCR comes from a man in his forties in good health and CMV-seropositive. V is TRBV7-9 and J is TRBJ2-1; 11 nucleotides match TRBD2. CDR3 DNA sequence: TGTGCCAGCAGTTATTTAGCGGGGGGGCTCGGTGAGCAGTTCTTC. Translation: CASSYLAGGLGEQFF.